This T cell receptor beta chain was sequenced in a study of radiotherapy plus CTLA-4 blockade in lung cancer. Study at large: Of all patients, approximately 20% responded objectively and 30% to 35% showed disease control.

Germline V CDR1 and CDR2: MNHNY, SVGAGI (reference sequence). The CDR3 totals 13 residues. Deletions cut 6 bases from V and 5 bases from J, with 10 bases between. Participants had chemo-refractory metastatic non-small-cell lung cancer and were treated with focal radiation plus ipilimumab CTLA-4 blockade. This clone appeared a few times. Its antigen is not identified. Overall study findings and caveats: After radiotherapy and ipilimumab, tumor-derived clones expanded in peripheral blood. The authors reported that early blood T cell clone dynamics, with interferon-beta, best predicted response.

Sequenced by immunoSEQ multiplex PCR; TCRdb stores in-frame clones only, minus some. This table holds 70,000 to 95,000 clones, around 86% found once. This chain links TRBV6-6 with TRBJ2-2; D is undetermined. This TCR was recovered from a human donor with non-small cell lung cancer that progressed on radiotherapy plus ipilimumab. This specimen consisted of peripheral blood, obtained from a patient treated with radiotherapy plus ipilimumab. The CDR3 bases are TGTGCCAGCAGATATACACAAACCGGGGAGCTGTTTTTT. Residues: CASRYTQTGELFF.